The clone carrying this TCR beta chain was found a few times. Its specificity is unknown. The CDR3 length is 17 residues. Trimming stripped 2 bases from V and 2 bases from J, with 17 bases between. CDR1 and CDR2 from the germline V gene are LGHNA and YSLEER. These data are taken from a study of glioma-infiltrating T cells. Study-level results: CDR3 overlap between tissue and blood was very small.

The iRepertoire nested amplicon-rescue multiplex PCR amplified TCR alpha and beta CDR3s from RNA. TCRdb itself ran the multiplex PCR reads through MiXCR, one entry per CDR3 protein. In the table there are 400,000 or so distinct CDR3 sequences, 41% of which are singletons. This sequence was found in a human donor with low-grade glioma or glioblastoma, undergoing nonglioma brain surgery, or in good health (not recorded which). Sequencing was performed on glioma tissue, nonneoplastic brain tissue, or PBMCs (not recorded which). The V call is TRBV4-3, the J call TRBJ2-3; D is ambiguous. CDR3 coding DNA: TGCGCCAGCAGCCAATCTCCGGTAGCAGGAGACACAGATACGCAGTATTTT. Amino acid sequence: CASSQSPVAGDTDTQYF.